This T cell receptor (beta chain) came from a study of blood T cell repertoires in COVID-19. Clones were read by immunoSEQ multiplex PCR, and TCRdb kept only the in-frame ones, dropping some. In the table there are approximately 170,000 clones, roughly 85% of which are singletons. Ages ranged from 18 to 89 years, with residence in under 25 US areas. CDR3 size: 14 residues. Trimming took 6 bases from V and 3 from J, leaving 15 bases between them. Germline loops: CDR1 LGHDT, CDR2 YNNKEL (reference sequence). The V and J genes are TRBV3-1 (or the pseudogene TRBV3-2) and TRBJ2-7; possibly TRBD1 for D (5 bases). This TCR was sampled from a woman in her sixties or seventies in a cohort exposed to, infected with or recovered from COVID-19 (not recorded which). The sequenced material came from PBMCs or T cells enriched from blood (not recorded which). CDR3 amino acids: CASSHTNRYYEQYF. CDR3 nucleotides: TGTGCCAGCAGTCACACCAACAGGTACTACGAGCAGTACTTC.